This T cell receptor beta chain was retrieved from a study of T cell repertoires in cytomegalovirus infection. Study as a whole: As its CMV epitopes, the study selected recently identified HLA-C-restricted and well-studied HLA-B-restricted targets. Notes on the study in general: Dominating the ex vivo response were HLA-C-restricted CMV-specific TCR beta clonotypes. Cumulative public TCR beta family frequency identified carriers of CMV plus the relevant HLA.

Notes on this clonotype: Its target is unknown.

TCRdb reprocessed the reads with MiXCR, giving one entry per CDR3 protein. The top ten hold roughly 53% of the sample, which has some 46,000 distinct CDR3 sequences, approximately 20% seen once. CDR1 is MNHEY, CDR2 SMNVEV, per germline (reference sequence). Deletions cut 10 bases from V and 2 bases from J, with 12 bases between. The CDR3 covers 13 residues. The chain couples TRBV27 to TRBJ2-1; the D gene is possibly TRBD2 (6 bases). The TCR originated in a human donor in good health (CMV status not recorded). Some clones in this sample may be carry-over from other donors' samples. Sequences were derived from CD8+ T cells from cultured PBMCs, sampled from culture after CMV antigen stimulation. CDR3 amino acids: CATCGNPYNEQFF. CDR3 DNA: TGTGCCACTTGCGGGAACCCCTACAATGAGCAGTTCTTC.